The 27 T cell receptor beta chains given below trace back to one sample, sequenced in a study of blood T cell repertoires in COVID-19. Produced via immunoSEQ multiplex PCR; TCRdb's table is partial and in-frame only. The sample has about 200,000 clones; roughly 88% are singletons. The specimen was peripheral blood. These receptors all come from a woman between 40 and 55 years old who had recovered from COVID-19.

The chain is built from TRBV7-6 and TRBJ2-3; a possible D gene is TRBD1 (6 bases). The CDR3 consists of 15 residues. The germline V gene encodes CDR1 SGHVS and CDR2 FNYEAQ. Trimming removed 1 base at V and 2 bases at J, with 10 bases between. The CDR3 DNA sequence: TGTGCCAGCAGCTTAGAGGACAGCTCCACAGATACGCAGTATTTT. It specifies CASSLEDSSTDTQYF.

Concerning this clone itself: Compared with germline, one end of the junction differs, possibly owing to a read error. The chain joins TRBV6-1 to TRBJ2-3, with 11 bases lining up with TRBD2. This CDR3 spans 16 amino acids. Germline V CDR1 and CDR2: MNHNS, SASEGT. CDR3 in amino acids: CASSALAGGRADAQYF. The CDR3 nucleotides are TGTGCCAGCAGTGCCTTAGCGGGAGGGAGGGCAGATGCGCAGTATTTT.

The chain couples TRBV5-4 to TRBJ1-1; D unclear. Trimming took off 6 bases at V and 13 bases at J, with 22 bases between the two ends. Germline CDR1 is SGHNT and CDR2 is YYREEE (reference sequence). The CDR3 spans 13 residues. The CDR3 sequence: CASKKSVEEKGFF. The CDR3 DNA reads TGTGCCAGCAAAAAAAGTGTGGAGGAAAAGGGTTTCTTT.

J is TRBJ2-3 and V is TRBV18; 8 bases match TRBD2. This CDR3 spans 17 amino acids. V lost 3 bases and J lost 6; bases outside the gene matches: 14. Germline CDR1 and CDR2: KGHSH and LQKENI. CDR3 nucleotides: TGTGCCAGCTCACCCGCGGGAAGCGGGAGCAGAGGGGATACGCAGTATTTT. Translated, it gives CASSPAGSGSRGDTQYF.

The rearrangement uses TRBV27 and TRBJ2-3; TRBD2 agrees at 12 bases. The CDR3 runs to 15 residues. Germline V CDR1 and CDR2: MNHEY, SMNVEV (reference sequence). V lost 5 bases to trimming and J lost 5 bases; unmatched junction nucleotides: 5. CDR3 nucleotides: TGTGCCAGCAGTCTAGCGGGAGGGCCGAAAGATACGCAGTATTTT. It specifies CASSLAGGPKDTQYF.

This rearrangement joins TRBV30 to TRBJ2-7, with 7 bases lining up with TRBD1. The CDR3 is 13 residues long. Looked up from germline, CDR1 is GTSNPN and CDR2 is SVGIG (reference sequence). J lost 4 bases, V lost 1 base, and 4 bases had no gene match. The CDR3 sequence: CAWSGQGGYEQYF. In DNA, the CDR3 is TGTGCCTGGAGTGGACAGGGTGGGTACGAGCAGTACTTC.

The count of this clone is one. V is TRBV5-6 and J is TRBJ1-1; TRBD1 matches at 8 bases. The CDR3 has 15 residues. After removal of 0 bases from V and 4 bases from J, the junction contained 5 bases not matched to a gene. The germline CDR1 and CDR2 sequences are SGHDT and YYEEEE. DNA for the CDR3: TGTGCCAGCAGCTTGGGTATTGGGACAGGCACTGAAGCTTTCTTT. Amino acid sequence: CASSLGIGTGTEAFF.

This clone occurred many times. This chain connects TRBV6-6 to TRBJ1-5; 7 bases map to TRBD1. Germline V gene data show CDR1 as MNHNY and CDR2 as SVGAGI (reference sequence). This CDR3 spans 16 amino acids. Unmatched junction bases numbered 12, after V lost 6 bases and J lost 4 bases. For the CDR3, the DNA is TGTGCCAGCAGCACGACAGGGTGGTTGGATAATCAGCCCCAGCATTTT. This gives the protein CASSTTGWLDNQPQHF.

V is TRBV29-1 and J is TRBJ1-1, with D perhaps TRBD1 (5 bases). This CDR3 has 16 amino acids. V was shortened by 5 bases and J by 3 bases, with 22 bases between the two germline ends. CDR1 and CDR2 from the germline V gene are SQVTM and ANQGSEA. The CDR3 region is CSVPSRDLIGDTEAFF. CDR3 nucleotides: TGCAGCGTTCCGTCCCGGGACTTGATTGGGGACACTGAAGCTTTCTTT.

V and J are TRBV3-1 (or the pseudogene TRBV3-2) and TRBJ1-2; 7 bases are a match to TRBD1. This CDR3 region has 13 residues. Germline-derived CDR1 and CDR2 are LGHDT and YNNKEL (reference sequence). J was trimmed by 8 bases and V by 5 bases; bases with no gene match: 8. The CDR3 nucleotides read TGTGCCAGCAGCTCCGACAGGGCGGGGGGCTACACCTTC. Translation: CASSSDRAGGYTF.

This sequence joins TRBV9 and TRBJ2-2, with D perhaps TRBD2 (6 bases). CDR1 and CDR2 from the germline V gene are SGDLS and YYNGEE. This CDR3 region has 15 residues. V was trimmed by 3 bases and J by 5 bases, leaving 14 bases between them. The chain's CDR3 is CASSAVGTRTGELFF. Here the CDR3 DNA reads TGTGCCAGCAGCGCCGTAGGGACTCGTACCGGGGAGCTGTTTTTT.

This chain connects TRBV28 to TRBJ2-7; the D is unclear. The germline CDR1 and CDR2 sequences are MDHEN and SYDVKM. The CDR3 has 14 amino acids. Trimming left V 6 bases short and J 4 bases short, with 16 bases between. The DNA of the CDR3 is TGTGCCAGCAGATCTACCCGCCTCCTATACGAGCAGTACTTC. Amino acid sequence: CASRSTRLLYEQYF. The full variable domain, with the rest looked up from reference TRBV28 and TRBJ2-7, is DVKVTQSSRYLVKRTGEKVFLECVQDMDHENMFWYRQDPGLGLRLIYFSYDVKMKEKGDIPEGYSVSREKKERFSLILESASTNQTSMYLCASRSTRLLYEQYFGPGTRLTVT.

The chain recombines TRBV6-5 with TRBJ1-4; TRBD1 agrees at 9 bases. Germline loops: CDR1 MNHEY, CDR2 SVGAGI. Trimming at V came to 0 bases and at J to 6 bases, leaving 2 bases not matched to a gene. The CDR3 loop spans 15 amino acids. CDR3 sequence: CASSYSRQGDEKLFF. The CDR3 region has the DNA TGTGCCAGCAGTTACTCAAGACAGGGGGATGAAAAACTGTTTTTT.

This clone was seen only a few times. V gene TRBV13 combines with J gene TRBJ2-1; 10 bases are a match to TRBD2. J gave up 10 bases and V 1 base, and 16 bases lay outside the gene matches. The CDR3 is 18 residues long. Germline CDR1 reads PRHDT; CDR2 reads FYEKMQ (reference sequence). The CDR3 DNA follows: TGTGCCAGCAGCTTAGTGTCTAGCGGGAGTTTCAGGGCGGGAGAGCAGTTCTTC. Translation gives CASSLVSSGSFRAGEQFF. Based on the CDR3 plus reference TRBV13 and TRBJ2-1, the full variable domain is AAGVIQSPRHLIKEKRETATLKCYPIPRHDTVYWYQQGPGQDPQFLISFYEKMQSDKGSIPDRFSAQQFSDYHSELNMSSLELGDSALYFCASSLVSSGSFRAGEQFFGPGTRLTVL.

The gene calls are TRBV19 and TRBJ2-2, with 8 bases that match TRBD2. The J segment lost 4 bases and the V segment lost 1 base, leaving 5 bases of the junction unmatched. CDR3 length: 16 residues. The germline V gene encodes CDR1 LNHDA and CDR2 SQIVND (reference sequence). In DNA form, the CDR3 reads TGTGCCAGTAGTATAGGAGCGGGAGCGTTCACCGGGGAGCTGTTTTTT. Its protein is CASSIGAGAFTGELFF.

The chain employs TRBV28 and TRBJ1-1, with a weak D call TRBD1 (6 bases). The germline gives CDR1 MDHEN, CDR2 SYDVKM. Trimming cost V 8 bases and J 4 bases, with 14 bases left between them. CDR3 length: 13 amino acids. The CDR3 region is CASETGTPTEAFF. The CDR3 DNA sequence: TGTGCCAGCGAAACCGGGACACCCACTGAAGCTTTCTTT.

CDR3 DNA sequence: TGCGCCAGCAGCTTGGTCGGACAGGGGATTGGGGACACTGAAGCTTTCTTT. Its protein product is CASSLVGQGIGDTEAFF. The chain employs TRBV5-1 and TRBJ1-1, with 9 bases that match TRBD1. This CDR3 spans 17 amino acids. The J segment lost 3 bases and the V segment lost 0 bases, leaving 9 bases of the junction unmatched. CDR1 is SGHRS and CDR2 is YFSETQ in the germline V gene.

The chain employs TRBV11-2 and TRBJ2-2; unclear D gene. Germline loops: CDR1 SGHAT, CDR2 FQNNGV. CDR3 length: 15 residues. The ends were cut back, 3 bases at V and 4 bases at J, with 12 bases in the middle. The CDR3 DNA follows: TGTGCCAGCAGCTTTGGAGTTATGGGCACCGGGGAGCTGTTTTTT. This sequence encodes CASSFGVMGTGELFF.

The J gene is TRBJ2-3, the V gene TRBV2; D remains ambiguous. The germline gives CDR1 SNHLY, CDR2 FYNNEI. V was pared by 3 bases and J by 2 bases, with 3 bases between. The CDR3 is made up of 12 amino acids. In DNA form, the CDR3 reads TGTGCCAGCAGTGACTCCACAGATACGCAGTATTTT. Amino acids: CASSDSTDTQYF.

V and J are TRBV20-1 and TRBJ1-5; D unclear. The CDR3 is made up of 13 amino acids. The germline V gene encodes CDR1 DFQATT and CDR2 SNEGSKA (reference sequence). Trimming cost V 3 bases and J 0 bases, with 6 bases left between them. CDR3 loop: CSASQYSNQPQHF. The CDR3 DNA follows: TGCAGTGCTAGTCAGTATAGCAATCAGCCCCAGCATTTT.

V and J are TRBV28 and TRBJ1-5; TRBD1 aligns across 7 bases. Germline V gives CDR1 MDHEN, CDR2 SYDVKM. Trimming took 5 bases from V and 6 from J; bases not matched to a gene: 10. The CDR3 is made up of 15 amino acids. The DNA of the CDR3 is TGTGCCAGCAGTATCCTGACAGGGAGTTTTCAGCCCCAGCATTTT. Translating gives CASSILTGSFQPQHF.

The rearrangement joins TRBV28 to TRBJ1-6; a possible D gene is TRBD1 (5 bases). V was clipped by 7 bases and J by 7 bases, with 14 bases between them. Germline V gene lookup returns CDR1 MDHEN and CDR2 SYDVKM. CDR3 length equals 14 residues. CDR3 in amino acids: CASTLGVLNSPLHF. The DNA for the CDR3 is TGTGCCAGCACCCTAGGGGTGTTAAATTCACCCCTCCACTTT.

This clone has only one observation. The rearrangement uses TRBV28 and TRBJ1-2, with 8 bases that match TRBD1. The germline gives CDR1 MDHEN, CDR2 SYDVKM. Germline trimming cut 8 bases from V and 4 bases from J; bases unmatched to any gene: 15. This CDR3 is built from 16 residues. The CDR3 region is CASGGQGDRGRYGYTF. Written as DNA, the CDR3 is TGTGCCAGCGGAGGACAGGGAGACCGGGGACGCTATGGCTACACCTTC.

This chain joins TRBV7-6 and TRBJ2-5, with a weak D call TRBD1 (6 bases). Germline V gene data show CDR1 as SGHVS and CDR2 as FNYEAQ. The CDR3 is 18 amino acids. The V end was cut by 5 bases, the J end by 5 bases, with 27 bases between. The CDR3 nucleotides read TGTGCCAGCAGCCGTAGTAGCCCGGCCACAGGGTTAATGGAGACCCAGTACTTC. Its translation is CASSRSSPATGLMETQYF. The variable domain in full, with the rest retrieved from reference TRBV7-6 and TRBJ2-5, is GAGVSQSPRYKVTKRGQDVALRCDPISGHVSLYWYRQALGQGPEFLTYFNYEAQQDKSGLPNDRFSAERPEGSISTLTIQRTEQRDSAMYRCASSRSSPATGLMETQYFGPGTRLLVL.

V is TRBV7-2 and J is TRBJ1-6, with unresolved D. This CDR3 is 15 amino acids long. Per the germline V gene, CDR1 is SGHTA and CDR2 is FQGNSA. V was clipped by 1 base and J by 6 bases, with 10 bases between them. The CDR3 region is CASSLDSGFNSPLHF. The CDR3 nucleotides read TGTGCCAGCAGCTTAGACAGCGGGTTTAATTCACCCCTCCACTTT.

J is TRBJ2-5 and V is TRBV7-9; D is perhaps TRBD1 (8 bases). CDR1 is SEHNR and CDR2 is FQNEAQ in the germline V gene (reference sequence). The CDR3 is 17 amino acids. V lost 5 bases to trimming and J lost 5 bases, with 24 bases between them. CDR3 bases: TGTGCCAGCAGCCCAGAATTTGGACAGGGAGGGCAGGAGACCCAGTACTTC. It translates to CASSPEFGQGGQETQYF.

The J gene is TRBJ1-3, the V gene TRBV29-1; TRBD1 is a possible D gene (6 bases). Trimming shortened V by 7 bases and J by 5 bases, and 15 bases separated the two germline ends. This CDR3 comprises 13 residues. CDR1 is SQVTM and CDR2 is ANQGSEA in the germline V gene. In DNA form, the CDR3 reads TGCAGCGCCCAACAGGGCTTGAGAAACACCATATATTTT. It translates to CSAQQGLRNTIYF.